This entry features one T cell receptor beta chain sequence. The antigen is undetermined. This entry comes from a study of lymphopenia after photon versus proton radiotherapy. Whole-study results and caveats: Photon-treated patients lost naive T cells and TCR diversity; proton-treated stayed stable.

The data were produced by immunoSEQ multiplex PCR, yet TCRdb's version contains in-frame clones alone and is incomplete. The data contain more than 45,000 clones, about 88% of them seen just once; the ten biggest clones take up approximately 2%. Germline CDR1 is MNHNY and CDR2 is SVGAGI (reference sequence). After removal of 10 bases from V and 1 base from J, the junction contained 10 bases not matched to a gene. The CDR3 loop spans 15 amino acids. The source is a man aged 55 to 70 with pancreatic cancer. The starting material was peripheral blood, obtained from a patient treated with proton-based radiotherapy. This chain joins TRBV6-6 and TRBJ1-1, with 9 bases aligning to TRBD1. The CDR3 DNA follows: TGTGCCACCCTTCGGGACAGGGTCGGGAACACTGAAGCTTTCTTT. Its translation is CATLRDRVGNTEAFF.